Below are 9 T cell receptor beta chains sequenced from a single sample in a study of blood T cell repertoires in COVID-19. Clones were read by immunoSEQ multiplex PCR, and TCRdb kept only the in-frame ones, dropping some. This table holds 340,000 or so clones, 86% found once. Sequencing was carried out using PBMCs or T cells enriched from blood (not recorded which). These receptors were taken from a woman between 40 and 55 years old with acute COVID-19.

This sequence joins TRBV19 and TRBJ1-2, with unresolved D. With 6 bases removed from V and 10 bases from J, the gap between germline ends came to 15 bases. Germline values: CDR1 LNHDA, CDR2 SQIVND (reference sequence). The CDR3 is 12 amino acids. The chain's CDR3 is CASSTKDFPYTF. DNA for the CDR3: TGTGCCAGTAGCACCAAGGACTTTCCCTACACCTTC.

This chain uses TRBV19 with TRBJ1-2; 9 bases are a match to TRBD1. V lost 5 bases, J lost 7 bases, and 11 bases stayed unmatched. CDR1 and CDR2 (germline): LNHDA, SQIVND (reference sequence). The CDR3 loop spans 15 amino acids. The CDR3 region is CASSLPGTGLSGYTF. DNA for the CDR3: TGTGCCAGTAGTCTTCCCGGGACAGGGCTCAGTGGCTACACCTTC. Looking up the rest from reference TRBV19 and TRBJ1-2 gives the full variable domain: DGGITQSPKYLFRKEGQNVTLSCEQNLNHDAMYWYRQDPGQGLRLIYYSQIVNDFQKGDIAEGYSVSREKKESFPLTVTSAQKNPTAFYLCASSLPGTGLSGYTFGSGTRLTVV.

This clone was seen more than once but under ten times. The junction shows a germline mismatch at one end, possibly a read error. The genes are TRBV10-3 and TRBJ1-3; TRBD1 matches 8 bases. CDR3 length: 13 residues. Germline CDR1 and CDR2: ENHRY and SYGVKD. The CDR3 region has the DNA TGTGCCATCAGTGAGTCACGAGACAGGGGTGCCGATTTT. As protein: CAISESRDRGADF.

The chain has TRBV7-2 and TRBJ1-2; 10 bases agree with TRBD1. This CDR3 has 15 amino acids. Trimming at V came to 4 bases and at J to 2 bases, leaving 4 bases not matched to a gene. Germline lookup yields CDR1 SGHTA and CDR2 FQGNSA. The CDR3 region has the DNA TGTGCCAGCAGCTCCCGGGACAGGGGCAACTATGGCTACACCTTC. Its protein product is CASSSRDRGNYGYTF.

The gene calls are TRBV10-3 and TRBJ1-6, with 11 positions matching TRBD1. After removal of 6 bases from V and 8 bases from J, the junction contained 0 bases not matched to a gene. Germline CDR1 ENHRY, CDR2 SYGVKD. The CDR3 covers 13 residues. The CDR3 DNA reads TGTGCCATCAGGGGACAGGGGGATTCACCCCTCCACTTT. Translated: CAIRGQGDSPLHF.

Only one count was recorded for this clone. The V gene is TRBV27, the J gene TRBJ2-1; unclear D gene. V lost 2 bases to trimming and J lost 7 bases, with 12 bases between them. Germline CDR1 and CDR2: MNHEY and SMNVEV (reference sequence). This CDR3 is 14 amino acids long. The CDR3 region is CASSLNLSGNEQFF. The CDR3 nucleotides read TGTGCCAGCAGTTTAAATCTTTCGGGTAATGAGCAGTTCTTC.

V is TRBV7-2 and J is TRBJ2-7, with 8 bases identical to TRBD2. With 1 base clipped from V and 2 bases from J, the junction kept 16 bases outside the gene matches. The CDR3 contains 19 residues. The germline gives CDR1 SGHTA, CDR2 FQGNSA. CDR3 in DNA: TGTGCCAGCAGCTTAGTTGATGGTACGGGAGGGCCCGTTGCCTACGAGCAGTACTTC. Protein: CASSLVDGTGGPVAYEQYF.

The chain recombines TRBV7-9 with TRBJ2-1, with 12 bases matching TRBD2. V was pared by 5 bases and J by 10 bases, with 9 bases of the junction left unmatched. Germline CDR1 is SEHNR and CDR2 is FQNEAQ (reference sequence). This CDR3 region has 15 residues. CDR3 sequence reads: CASSRLAGAVLEQFF. CDR3 nucleotide sequence: TGTGCCAGCAGCAGACTAGCGGGAGCGGTCTTGGAGCAGTTCTTC. The entire variable domain, with the rest obtained from reference TRBV7-9 and TRBJ2-1, is as follows: DTGVSQNPRHKITKRGQNVTFRCDPISEHNRLYWYRQTLGQGPEFLTYFQNEAQLEKSRLLSDRFSAERPKGSFSTLEIQRTEQGDSAMYLCASSRLAGAVLEQFFGPGTRLTVL.

The rearrangement joins TRBV10-3 to TRBJ1-2; TRBD1 might be the D (6 bases). The germline V and J ends were trimmed by 4 bases and 6 bases, with 12 bases remaining between them. Looked up from germline, CDR1 is ENHRY and CDR2 is SYGVKD. This CDR3 has 13 residues. In nucleotides, the CDR3 is TGTGCCATCAGTGGGGACACGGTTGATGGCTACACCTTC. This sequence encodes CAISGDTVDGYTF.